This T cell receptor beta chain derives from a study of long-term antiretroviral therapy in people with HIV. Overall study findings and caveats: ART adherence, viral resistance and therapy changes went unrecorded. Possibly under older ART regimens, blood was drawn between about 2004 and 2017.

Each HIV-infected participant was given treatment in the United States. With 5 bases clipped from V and 4 bases from J, the junction kept 8 bases outside the gene matches. There are 15 residues in the CDR3. CDR1 SGHVS and CDR2 FNYEAQ come from the germline V gene. This clone was seen just once. The target antigen is unknown. It was version v3.0 of the immunoSEQ assay that was run at survey level. TCRdb keeps only in-frame clones here, not all; method: immunoSEQ multiplex PCR. Of roughly 10,000 clones detected, roughly 80% appear once; the ten largest clones hold roughly 13%. The receptor comes from a man in his forties with HIV. The gene calls are TRBV7-6 and TRBJ1-1, with 9 bases that match TRBD1. The sequencing used unsorted PBMCs, collected 1.2 years after starting antiretroviral therapy. CDR3 sequence: CASSVRTGAPTEAFF. In DNA form, the CDR3 reads TGTGCCAGCAGCGTAAGGACAGGGGCCCCCACTGAAGCTTTCTTT.